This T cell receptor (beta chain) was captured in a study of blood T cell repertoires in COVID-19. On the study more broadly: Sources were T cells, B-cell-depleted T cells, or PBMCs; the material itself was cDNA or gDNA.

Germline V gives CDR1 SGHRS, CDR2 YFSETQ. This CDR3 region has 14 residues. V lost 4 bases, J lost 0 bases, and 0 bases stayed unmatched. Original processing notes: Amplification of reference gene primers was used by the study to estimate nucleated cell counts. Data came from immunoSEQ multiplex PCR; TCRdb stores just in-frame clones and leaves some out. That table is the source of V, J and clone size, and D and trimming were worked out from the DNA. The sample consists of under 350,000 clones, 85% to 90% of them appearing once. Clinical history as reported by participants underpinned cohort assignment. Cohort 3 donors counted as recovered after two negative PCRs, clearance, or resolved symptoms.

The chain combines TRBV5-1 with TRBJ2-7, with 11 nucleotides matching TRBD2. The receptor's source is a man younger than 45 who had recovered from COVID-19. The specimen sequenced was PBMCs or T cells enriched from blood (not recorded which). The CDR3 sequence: CASSLAGGSYEQYF. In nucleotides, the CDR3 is TGCGCCAGCAGCCTAGCGGGAGGCTCCTACGAGCAGTACTTC.